This T cell receptor beta chain was obtained from a study of control samples from healthy donors and cancer patients. The data were produced by immunoSEQ multiplex PCR, yet TCRdb's version contains in-frame clones alone and is incomplete. The sample includes some 150,000 clones, just over 95% of them seen just once. The CDR3 totals 14 residues. Germline values: CDR1 WSHSY, CDR2 SAAADI. V lost 4 bases and J 2 bases, leaving 10 bases between the germline ends. This clonotype was obtained from a woman aged 25 to 39 in good health. Source material: blood. The rearrangement links TRBV10-2 to TRBJ2-3, with no clear D. The CDR3 loop is CASSAYGSTDTQYF. In DNA form, the CDR3 reads TGCGCCAGCAGTGCGTACGGATCCACAGATACGCAGTATTTT.